This T cell receptor (beta chain) is from a study of regulatory T cells in long-lasting Graves disease. Study at large: For a period under 3 months, newly diagnosed Graves' patients had taken antithyroid drugs.

Sequencing libraries for TCR beta were prepared with iRepertoire HTBI primers and Arm-PCR of CDR3 regions. TCRdb reanalysed the multiplex PCR reads using MiXCR and keeps one entry per CDR3 protein. The sample shows hundreds of thousands of distinct CDR3 sequences, roughly 14% of them seen only once. Described time point: newly diagnosed GD, antithyroid drugs for less than 3 months. Isolated PBMC RNA provided the starting material for the TCR library. Germline CDR1 reads SGHRS; CDR2 reads YFSETQ. The length of the CDR3 is 15 residues. In its sample, this clonotype was seen many times. Germline and junction disagree at one end, which may indicate a read error. The same sample was also used in a study of T cells in Graves' hyperthyroidism and ophthalmopathy. From that second work: Most clonotypes expanded in the thyroid (above 0.001) were also present in blood.

This TCR was recovered from a man between 25 and 39 years old with Graves disease. Sample: peripheral blood mononuclear cells (PBMCs), taken at new diagnosis, from a patient treated with antithyroid drugs. The chain couples TRBV5-1 to TRBJ1-5; 10 bases fit TRBD1. CDR3 nucleotides: TGTGCCAGCAGCTTGGACAGGGGGTACAATCAGCCCCAGCATTTT. It is translated as CASSLDRGYNQPQHF. Variable domain in full (rest from reference TRBV5-1 and TRBJ1-5): KAGVTQTPRYLIKTRGQQVTLSCSPISGHRSVSWYQQTPGQGLQFLFEYFSETQRNKGNFPGRFSGRQFSNSRSEMNVSTLELGDSALYLCASSLDRGYNQPQHFGDGTRLSIL.